Listed below are T cell receptor beta chains from one sample, sequenced in a study of cytomegalovirus exposure and HLA in healthy donors. Sequenced by immunoSEQ multiplex PCR; TCRdb stores in-frame clones only, minus some. Among hundreds of thousands of clones listed, around 80% were seen once. Specimen: PBMCs. These receptors originate from a man in his late teens or twenties in good health and CMV-seronegative. The CDR3 runs from the conserved cysteine through the conserved F or W. A D gene is named only where the DNA matches it firmly. Clone size, where shown, is once, few, many, or a class for clones that have expanded.

>.|.|TRBV7-9|TRBJ1-5
CASSLAYGGQPQHF
TGTGCCAGCAGCTTAGCGTACGGGGGACAGCCCCAGCATTTT
>.|.|TRBV7-3|TRBJ2-1
CASSSIGQLGFNEQFF
TGTGCCAGCAGCTCCATCGGACAACTGGGGTTCAATGAGCAGTTCTTC
>TRBD1|once|TRBV7-2|TRBJ1-2
CASSLPPGQAPYGYTF
TGTGCCAGCAGCTTGCCACCTGGACAGGCGCCTTATGGCTACACCTTC
>.|.|TRBV6-6|TRBJ1-2
CASSYSTALTHIGYTF
TGTGCCAGCAGTTACTCGACAGCACTTACCCACATTGGCTACACCTTC
>TRBD1|.|TRBV5-1|TRBJ2-3
CASSPDRGNTQYF
TGCGCCAGCAGCCCGGACAGGGGCAATACGCAGTATTTT
>.|once|TRBV2|TRBJ1-2
CASSPAVYGYTF
TGTGCCAGCAGTCCGGCGGTCTATGGCTACACCTTC
>.|.|TRBV19|TRBJ1-2
CASSIRPGMDYGYTF
TGTGCCAGTAGTATACGTCCAGGGATGGACTATGGCTACACCTTC
>.|.|TRBV5-1|TRBJ2-1
CASSRVPLSGPDNEQFF
TGCGCCAGCAGCCGGGTCCCGCTCAGCGGACCCGACAATGAGCAGTTCTTC
>TRBD2|.|TRBV2|TRBJ2-2
CASSEAPGLAGGPNTGELFF
TGTGCCAGCAGCGAAGCGCCGGGACTAGCGGGAGGGCCGAACACCGGGGAGCTGTTTTTT
>TRBD2|.|TRBV15|TRBJ2-1
CATSRGGLASTFGGVANEQFF
TGTGCCACCAGCCGGGGGGGACTAGCGAGCACCTTTGGGGGGGTCGCCAATGAGCAGTTCTTC
>.|.|TRBV6-1|TRBJ1-5
CASSGSGIQPQHF
TGTGCCAGCTCGGGATCGGGAATACAGCCCCAGCATTTT
>TRBD2|.|TRBV5-6|TRBJ2-5
CASSRGGSGETQYF
TGTGCCAGCAGTCGGGGGGGGTCGGGGGAGACCCAGTACTTC
>.|.|TRBV30|TRBJ1-4
CAWSRLTTNEKLFF
TGTGCCTGGAGTCGACTGACAACTAATGAAAAACTGTTTTTT
>TRBD2|few|TRBV7-9|TRBJ2-2
CSSSLDPLARTGELFF
TGTTCCAGCAGCTTAGACCCACTAGCGCGCACCGGGGAGCTGTTTTTT
>TRBD1|few|TRBV30|TRBJ2-2
CAWRARTGRNTGELFF
TGTGCCTGGAGAGCCCGGACAGGGCGGAACACCGGGGAGCTGTTTTTT
>.|.|TRBV9|TRBJ2-5
CASSVGGKRLWTYQETQYF
TGTGCCAGCAGCGTAGGCGGGAAGCGGCTCTGGACGTACCAAGAGACCCAGTACTTC
>TRBD1|.|TRBV27|TRBJ2-7
CASSPKGQVESYEQYF
TGTGCCAGCAGCCCTAAAGGACAGGTGGAGTCCTACGAGCAGTACTTC
>TRBD2|.|TRBV19|TRBJ2-1
CASSIQTSGSYNEQFF
TGTGCCAGTAGTATTCAGACTAGCGGGAGCTACAATGAGCAGTTCTTC
>.|.|TRBV4-1|TRBJ2-1
CASSQDPATGSPYNEQFF
TGCGCCAGCAGCCAAGATCCCGCGACGGGAAGCCCCTACAATGAGCAGTTCTTC
>TRBD2|few|TRBV5-1|TRBJ2-4
CASSLGWGTSGVEAKNIQYF
TGCGCCAGCAGCTTGGGTTGGGGTACTAGCGGGGTCGAGGCCAAAAACATTCAGTACTTC
>.|.|TRBV21-1|TRBJ1-1
CASSMPRVAEAFF
TGTGCCAGCAGCATGCCCAGGGTGGCTGAAGCTTTCTTT
>.|.|TRBV18|TRBJ2-6
CASSPYILLSSSGANALTF
TGTGCCAGCTCACCGTATATTCTACTCTCGTCCTCTGGGGCCAACGCCCTGACTTTC
>TRBD2|.|TRBV30|TRBJ2-3
CAWGPGTSGVGTQYF
TGTGCCTGGGGCCCCGGGACTAGCGGTGTCGGTACGCAGTATTTT
>TRBD1|few|TRBV7-8|TRBJ2-3
CASSLGAGTGRDTQYF
TGTGCCAGCAGCTTAGGGGCCGGGACAGGGAGGGATACGCAGTATTTT
>TRBD2|.|TRBV6-5|TRBJ2-1
CASSSLAGGPYNEQFF
TGTGCCAGCAGTTCCCTAGCGGGAGGGCCCTACAATGAGCAGTTCTTC
>.|.|TRBV5-1|TRBJ2-5
CASSDPGNVETQYF
TGCGCCAGCAGCGATCCAGGGAACGTGGAGACCCAGTACTTC
>TRBD2|.|TRBV2|TRBJ2-1
CASSEALAGGPRNEQFF
TGTGCCAGCAGTGAAGCTCTAGCGGGAGGGCCGAGGAATGAGCAGTTCTTC
>.|few|TRBV7-9|TRBJ1-2
CASSETTTRNGYTF
TGTGCCAGCAGCGAGACTACAACCCGGAATGGCTACACCTTC
>.|.|TRBV6-1|TRBJ1-6
CATPWQQGYNSPLHF
TGTGCCACCCCATGGCAACAGGGCTATAATTCACCCCTCCACTTT
>.|.|TRBV5-4|TRBJ1-1
CAPSVDRNTEAFF
TGTGCCCCCTCCGTCGACAGAAACACTGAAGCTTTCTTT
>TRBD1|.|TRBV27|TRBJ1-1
CASATGALNTEAFF
TGTGCCAGCGCAACAGGGGCTCTGAACACTGAAGCTTTCTTT
>.|.|TRBV18|TRBJ1-1
CASSPTEGVGTEAFF
TGTGCCAGCTCACCGACAGAGGGGGTAGGTACGGAAGCTTTCTTT
>.|once|TRBV7-7|TRBJ2-3
CASSFLVDRLTDTQYF
TGTGCTAGCAGCTTCCTCGTTGACAGGCTCACAGATACGCAGTATTTT
>TRBD1|.|TRBV6-1|TRBJ2-3
CASRKGTGKADTQYF
TGTGCCAGCAGGAAAGGGACAGGGAAGGCAGATACGCAGTATTTT
>.|.|TRBV5-4|TRBJ2-1
CASSPRGSSYNEQFF
TGTGCCAGCAGCCCGAGGGGGAGCTCCTACAATGAGCAGTTCTTC
>.|.|TRBV30|TRBJ1-4
CACRGGTNEKLFF
TGTGCCTGCCGGGGGGGAACTAATGAAAAACTGTTTTTT
>TRBD2|.|TRBV11-2|TRBJ2-5
CASSPDWTSGIQETQYF
TGTGCCAGCAGTCCCGATTGGACTAGCGGGATCCAAGAGACCCAGTACTTC
>TRBD1|once|TRBV29-1|TRBJ2-7
CSAAVGTGGYEQYF
TGCAGCGCCGCAGTTGGGACAGGGGGCTACGAGCAGTACTTC
>TRBD2|.|TRBV28|TRBJ2-7
CASTQRGAAYEQYF
TGTGCCAGCACCCAGCGGGGGGCCGCCTACGAGCAGTACTTC
>.|.|TRBV6-1|TRBJ2-3
CASLRYTDTQYF
TGTGCCAGTTTACGGTACACAGATACGCAGTATTTT
>.|.|TRBV18|TRBJ2-2
CASSQKTGTGGTGELFF
TGTGCCAGCTCTCAGAAAACCGGGACTGGAGGCACCGGGGAGCTGTTTTTT
>TRBD1|few|TRBV30|TRBJ1-4
CAWGQENEKLFF
TGTGCCTGGGGACAGGAGAATGAAAAACTGTTTTTT
>TRBD1|few|TRBV28|TRBJ2-7
CASSLFGQDSYEQYF
TGTGCCAGCAGTTTATTTGGACAGGATTCCTACGAGCAGTACTTC
>.|once|TRBV10-3|TRBJ2-3
CAISDKGTSTDTQYF
TGTGCCATCAGTGATAAAGGGACTAGCACAGATACGCAGTATTTT
>.|.|TRBV7-6|TRBJ2-5
CASSLVSGQETQYF
TGTGCCAGCAGCTTAGTGTCAGGTCAAGAGACCCAGTACTTC
>TRBD1|.|TRBV28|TRBJ1-4
CASSPIDRGWEKLFF
TGTGCCAGCAGTCCGATCGACAGGGGTTGGGAAAAACTGTTTTTT
>.|.|TRBV4-1|TRBJ1-1
CASSHGLRARKAEAFF
TGCGCCAGCAGCCACGGATTGAGGGCCAGGAAGGCTGAAGCTTTCTTT
>TRBD1|.|TRBV18|TRBJ1-2
CASSSGQGRYGYTF
TGTGCCAGCTCTTCCGGACAGGGCCGCTATGGCTACACCTTC
>TRBD2|.|TRBV19|TRBJ2-6
CASSHAGAGANVLTF
TGTGCCAGTAGTCATGCGGGGGCTGGGGCCAACGTCCTGACTTTC
>.|.|TRBV7-9|TRBJ2-5
CASSSTGGVYF
TGTGCCAGCAGCTCCACAGGGGGGGTGTACTTC
>.|.|TRBV5-4|TRBJ2-7
CASSFRAGFYEQYF
TGTGCCAGCAGCTTTAGGGCGGGATTCTACGAGCAGTACTTC